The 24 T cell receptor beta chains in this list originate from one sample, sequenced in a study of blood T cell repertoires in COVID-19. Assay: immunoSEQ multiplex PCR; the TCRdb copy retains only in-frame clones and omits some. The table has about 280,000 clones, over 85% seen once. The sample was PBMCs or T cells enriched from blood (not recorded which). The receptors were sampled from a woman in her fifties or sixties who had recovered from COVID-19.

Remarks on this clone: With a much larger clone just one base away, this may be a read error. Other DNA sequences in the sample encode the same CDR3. DNA of the CDR3: TGCGCCAGCAGAGACAGCTCTGGGGCCAACGTCCTGACTTTC. Protein product: CASRDSSGANVLTF. The chain couples TRBV5-1 to TRBJ2-6, with a weak D call TRBD1 (5 bases). Trimming shortened V by 5 bases and J by 0 bases, and 6 bases separated the two germline ends. CDR3 length: 14 residues. CDR1 is SGHRS and CDR2 is YFSETQ in the germline V gene.

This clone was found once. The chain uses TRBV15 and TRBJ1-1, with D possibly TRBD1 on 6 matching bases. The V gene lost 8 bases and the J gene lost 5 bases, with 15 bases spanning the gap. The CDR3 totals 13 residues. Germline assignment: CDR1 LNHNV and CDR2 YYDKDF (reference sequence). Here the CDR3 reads CATSAYTGTEAFF. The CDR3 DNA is TGTGCCACCTCTGCTTACACAGGGACTGAAGCTTTCTTT.

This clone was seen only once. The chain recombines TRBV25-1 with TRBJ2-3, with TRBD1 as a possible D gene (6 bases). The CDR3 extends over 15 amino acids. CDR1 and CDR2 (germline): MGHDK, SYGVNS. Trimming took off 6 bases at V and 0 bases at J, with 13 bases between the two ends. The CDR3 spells CASSLQGISTDTQYF. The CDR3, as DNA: TGTGCCAGCAGCCTACAGGGTATTAGCACAGATACGCAGTATTTT.

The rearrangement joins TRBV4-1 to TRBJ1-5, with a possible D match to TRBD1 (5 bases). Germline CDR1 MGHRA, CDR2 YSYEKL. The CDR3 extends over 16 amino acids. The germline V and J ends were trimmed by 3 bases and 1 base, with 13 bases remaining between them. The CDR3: CASSQDQGLSNQPQHF. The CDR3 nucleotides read TGCGCCAGCAGCCAGGATCAGGGTTTGAGCAATCAGCCCCAGCATTTT.

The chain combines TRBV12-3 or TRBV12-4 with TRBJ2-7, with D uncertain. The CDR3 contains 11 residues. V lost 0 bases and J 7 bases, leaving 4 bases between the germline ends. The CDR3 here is CASSLAREQYF. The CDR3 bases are TGTGCCAGCAGTTTAGCGAGAGAGCAGTACTTC.

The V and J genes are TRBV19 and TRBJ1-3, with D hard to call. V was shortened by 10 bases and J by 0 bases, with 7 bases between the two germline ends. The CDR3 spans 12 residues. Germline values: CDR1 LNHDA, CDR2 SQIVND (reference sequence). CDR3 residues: CATLSSGNTIYF. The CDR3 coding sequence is TGTGCCACTCTAAGCTCTGGAAACACCATATATTTT.

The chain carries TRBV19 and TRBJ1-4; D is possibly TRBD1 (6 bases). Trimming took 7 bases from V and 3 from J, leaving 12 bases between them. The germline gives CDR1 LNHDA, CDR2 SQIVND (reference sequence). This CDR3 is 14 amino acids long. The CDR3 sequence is CASTLGHPNEKLFF. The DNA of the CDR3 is TGTGCCAGTACTTTGGGACACCCTAATGAAAAACTGTTTTTT. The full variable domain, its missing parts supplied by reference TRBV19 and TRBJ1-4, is DGGITQSPKYLFRKEGQNVTLSCEQNLNHDAMYWYRQDPGQGLRLIYYSQIVNDFQKGDIAEGYSVSREKKESFPLTVTSAQKNPTAFYLCASTLGHPNEKLFFGSGTQLSVL.

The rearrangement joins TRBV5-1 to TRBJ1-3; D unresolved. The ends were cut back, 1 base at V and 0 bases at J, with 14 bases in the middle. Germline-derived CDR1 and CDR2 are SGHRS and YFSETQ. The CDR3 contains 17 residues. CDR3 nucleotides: TGCGCCAGCAGCTTGTTGGGCACCACGCTCTCTGGAAACACCATATATTTT. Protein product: CASSLLGTTLSGNTIYF.

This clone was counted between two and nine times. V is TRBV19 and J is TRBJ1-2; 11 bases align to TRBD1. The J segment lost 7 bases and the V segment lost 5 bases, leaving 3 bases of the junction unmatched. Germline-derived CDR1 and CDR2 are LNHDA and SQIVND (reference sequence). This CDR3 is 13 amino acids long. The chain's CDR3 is CASSPGQGAGYTF. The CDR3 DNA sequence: TGTGCCAGTAGTCCCGGACAGGGGGCTGGCTACACCTTC.

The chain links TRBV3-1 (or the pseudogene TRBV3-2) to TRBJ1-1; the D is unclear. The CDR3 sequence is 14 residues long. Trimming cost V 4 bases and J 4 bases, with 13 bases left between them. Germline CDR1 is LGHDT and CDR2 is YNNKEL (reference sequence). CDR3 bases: TGTGCCAGCAGCCTCTCCGCCTGGAGCACTGAAGCTTTCTTT. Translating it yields CASSLSAWSTEAFF.

The CDR3 DNA is TGTGCCACCAAAGTCCTCACGGGAGGCGGAGCCGGGGAGCTGTTTTTT. It specifies CATKVLTGGGAGELFF. The rearrangement links TRBV19 to TRBJ2-2; 7 bases map to TRBD2. CDR1 is LNHDA and CDR2 is SQIVND in the germline V gene (reference sequence). This CDR3 has 16 amino acids. Unmatched junction bases numbered 17, after V lost 10 bases and J lost 6 bases.

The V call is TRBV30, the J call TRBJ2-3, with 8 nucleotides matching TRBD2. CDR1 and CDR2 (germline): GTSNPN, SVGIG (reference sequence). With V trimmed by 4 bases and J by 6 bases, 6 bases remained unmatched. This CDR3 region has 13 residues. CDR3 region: CAWTSGGGDTQYF. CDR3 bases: TGTGCCTGGACGTCGGGGGGGGGCGATACGCAGTATTTT.

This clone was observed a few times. The CDR3 DNA follows: TGCGCCAGCAGCCAAGACTTTCCGAACACCGGGGAGCTGTTTTTT. Amino acid sequence: CASSQDFPNTGELFF. The chain employs TRBV4-1 and TRBJ2-2; D gene unclear. Between the trimmed V and J ends, which lost 0 bases and 0 bases, there was a span of 5 bases. This CDR3 spans 15 amino acids. Looked up from germline, CDR1 is MGHRA and CDR2 is YSYEKL.

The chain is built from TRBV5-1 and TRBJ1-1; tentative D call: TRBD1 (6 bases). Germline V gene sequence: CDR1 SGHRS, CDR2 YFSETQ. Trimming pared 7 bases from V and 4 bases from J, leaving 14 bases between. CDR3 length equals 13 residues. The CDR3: CASGNQGSTEAFF. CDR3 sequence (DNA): TGCGCCAGCGGAAACCAGGGGAGCACTGAAGCTTTCTTT.

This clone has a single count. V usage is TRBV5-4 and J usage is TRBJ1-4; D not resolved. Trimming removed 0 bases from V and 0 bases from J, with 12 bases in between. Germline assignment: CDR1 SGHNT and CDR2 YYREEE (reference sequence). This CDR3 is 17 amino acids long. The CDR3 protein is CASSLGTSIATNEKLFF. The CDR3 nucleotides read TGTGCCAGCAGCTTGGGCACATCCATTGCAACTAATGAAAAACTGTTTTTT.

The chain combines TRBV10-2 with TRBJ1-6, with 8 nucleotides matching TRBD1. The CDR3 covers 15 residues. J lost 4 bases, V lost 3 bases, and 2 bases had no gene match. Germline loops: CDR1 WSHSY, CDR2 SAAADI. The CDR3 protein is CASSEQGVYNSPLHF. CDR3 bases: TGCGCCAGCAGTGAACAGGGGGTGTATAATTCACCCCTCCACTTT.

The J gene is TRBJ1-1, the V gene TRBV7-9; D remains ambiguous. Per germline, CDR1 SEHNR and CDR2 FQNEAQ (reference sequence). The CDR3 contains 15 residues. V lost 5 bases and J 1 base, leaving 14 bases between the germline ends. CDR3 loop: CASSGRPGRNTEAFF. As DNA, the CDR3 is TGTGCCAGCAGCGGGAGACCAGGCAGGAACACTGAAGCTTTCTTT.

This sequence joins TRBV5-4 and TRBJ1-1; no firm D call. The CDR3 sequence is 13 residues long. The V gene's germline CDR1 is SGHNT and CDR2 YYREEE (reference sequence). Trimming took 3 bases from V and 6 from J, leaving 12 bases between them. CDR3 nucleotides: TGTGCCAGCAGCTCGTCACCCCGGGCTGAAGCTTTCTTT. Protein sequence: CASSSSPRAEAFF.

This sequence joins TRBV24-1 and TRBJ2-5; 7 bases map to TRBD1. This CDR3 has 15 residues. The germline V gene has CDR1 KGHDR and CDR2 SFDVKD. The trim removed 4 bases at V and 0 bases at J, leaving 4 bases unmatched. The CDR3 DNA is TGTGCCACCAGTGACGCGACAGGGAACCAAGAGACCCAGTACTTC. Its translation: CATSDATGNQETQYF.

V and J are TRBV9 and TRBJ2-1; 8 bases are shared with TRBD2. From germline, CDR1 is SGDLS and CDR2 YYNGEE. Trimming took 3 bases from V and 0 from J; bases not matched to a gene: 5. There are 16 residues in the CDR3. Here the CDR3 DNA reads TGTGCCAGCAGCGCGGATAGCGGGAACTCCTACAATGAGCAGTTCTTC. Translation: CASSADSGNSYNEQFF.

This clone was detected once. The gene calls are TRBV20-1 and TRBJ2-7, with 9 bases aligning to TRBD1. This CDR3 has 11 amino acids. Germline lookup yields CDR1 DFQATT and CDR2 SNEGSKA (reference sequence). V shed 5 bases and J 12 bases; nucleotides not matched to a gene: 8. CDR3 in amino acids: CSASTGGEPYF. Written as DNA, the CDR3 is TGCAGTGCTTCCACAGGGGGCGAACCGTACTTC.

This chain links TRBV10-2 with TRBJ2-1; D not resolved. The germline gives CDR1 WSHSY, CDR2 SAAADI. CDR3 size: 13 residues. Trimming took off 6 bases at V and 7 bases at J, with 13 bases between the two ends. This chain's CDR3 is CASRGQVPNEQFF. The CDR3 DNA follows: TGCGCCAGCAGAGGTCAGGTCCCTAATGAGCAGTTCTTC.

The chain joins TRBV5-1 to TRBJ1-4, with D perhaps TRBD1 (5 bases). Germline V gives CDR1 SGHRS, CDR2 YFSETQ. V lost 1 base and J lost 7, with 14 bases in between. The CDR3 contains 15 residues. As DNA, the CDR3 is TGCGCCAGCAGCTTGAGGGGTTGGACAAGTGAAAAACTGTTTTTT. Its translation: CASSLRGWTSEKLFF.

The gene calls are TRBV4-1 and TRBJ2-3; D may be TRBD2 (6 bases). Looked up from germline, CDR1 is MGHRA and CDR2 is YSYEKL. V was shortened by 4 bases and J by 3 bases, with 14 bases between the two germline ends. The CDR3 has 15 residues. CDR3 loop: CASSLQRVGTDTQYF. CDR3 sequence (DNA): TGCGCCAGCAGCCTCCAGCGGGTTGGGACAGATACGCAGTATTTT.